This entry is about one T cell receptor beta chain. Sequencing was performed with immunoSEQ multiplex PCR; in TCRdb, only in-frame clones are kept and a portion is missing. The repertoire holds some 510,000 clones, with 60% to 85% as singletons. The sample is drawn from a study of shared clonotypes between healthy human individuals. The CDR3 runs to 15 residues. With 0 bases removed from V and 8 bases from J, the gap between germline ends came to 17 bases. Germline V gene sequence: CDR1 SGHRS, CDR2 YFSETQ. The source material was PBMCs. This chain uses TRBV5-1 with TRBJ1-2, with a possible D match to TRBD1 (5 bases). This TCR came from a woman in her forties in good health. Some clones in this sample may be carry-over from other donors' samples. Here the CDR3 reads CASSLGDAQVGGYTF. The CDR3, as DNA: TGCGCCAGCAGCTTGGGAGACGCACAGGTGGGGGGCTACACCTTC.